Listed here is a single TCR beta chain. What it binds is unknown. Germline V lookup: CDR1 LNHNV, CDR2 YYDKDF (reference sequence). Unmatched junction bases numbered 4, after V lost 0 bases and J lost 6 bases. This CDR3 is 15 amino acids long. The entry originates in a study of OX40 agonist ivuxolimab in advanced cancers. Study-wide results and caveats: Also showing low normalized T-cell clonal expansion were some of the nonresponders.

Only in-frame clones appear in the TCRdb table, and some are missing; sequencing was by immunoSEQ multiplex PCR. Of around 63,000 clones listed, roughly 84% are singletons. The clonotype originates from an adult with an advanced solid tumor such as melanoma, head and neck, liver or kidney cancer. This sample comprised CD4+ or CD8+ T cells sorted from blood, obtained in a trial of the OX40 agonist ivuxolimab. The chain recombines TRBV15 with TRBJ2-1, with TRBD2 matching over 8 bases. The CDR3 region has the DNA TGTGCCACCAGCAGAGATCTTGCGGGAGGCAATGAGCAGTTCTTC. The encoded protein is CATSRDLAGGNEQFF.